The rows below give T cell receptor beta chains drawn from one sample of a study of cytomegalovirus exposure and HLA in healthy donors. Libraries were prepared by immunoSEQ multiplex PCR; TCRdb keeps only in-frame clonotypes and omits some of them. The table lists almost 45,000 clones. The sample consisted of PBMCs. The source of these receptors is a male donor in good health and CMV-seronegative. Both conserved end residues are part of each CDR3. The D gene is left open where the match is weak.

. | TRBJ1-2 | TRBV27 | CASSSRGTLNYGYTF | TGTGCCAGTTCATCGAGGGGGACCCTTAACTATGGCTACACCTTC
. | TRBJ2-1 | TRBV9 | CASSVLWTSEQFF | TGTGCCAGCAGCGTACTATGGACAAGTGAGCAGTTCTTC
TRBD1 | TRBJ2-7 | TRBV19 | CASSTRGQGPEQYF | TGTGCCAGTAGCACAAGGGGACAGGGTCCCGAGCAGTACTTC
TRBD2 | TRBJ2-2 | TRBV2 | CASLRGLAGLNTGELFF | TGTGCCTCACTAAGGGGACTAGCGGGACTGAACACCGGGGAGCTGTTTTTT
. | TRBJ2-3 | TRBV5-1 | CASGRGQVSADTQYF | TGCGCCAGTGGGCGAGGGCAGGTCAGCGCAGATACGCAGTATTTT
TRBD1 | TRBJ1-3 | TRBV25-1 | CASRQGITGNTIYF | TGTGCCAGCCGACAGGGGATCACTGGAAACACCATATATTTT
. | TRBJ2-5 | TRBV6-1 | CASSFWSETQYF | TGTGCCAGCAGTTTTTGGAGTGAGACCCAGTACTTC
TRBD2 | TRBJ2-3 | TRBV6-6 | CASRGETSGSGTQYF | TGTGCCAGCAGGGGAGAAACTAGCGGGAGTGGTACGCAGTATTTT
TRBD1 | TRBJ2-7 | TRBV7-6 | CASSPGTGGYEQYF | TGTGCCAGCAGCCCCGGGACAGGGGGGTACGAGCAGTACTTC
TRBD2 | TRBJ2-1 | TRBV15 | CATSRGLAYYNEQFF | TGTGCCACCAGCAGGGGACTAGCGTACTACAATGAGCAGTTCTTC
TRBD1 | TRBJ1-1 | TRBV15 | CATSREGAGGRRTEAFF | TGTGCCACCAGCAGAGAAGGGGCAGGGGGGAGACGGACTGAAGCTTTCTTT
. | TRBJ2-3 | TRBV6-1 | CASSAQSRGSTDTQYF | TGTGCCAGCAGTGCTCAATCTAGAGGGAGCACAGATACGCAGTATTTT
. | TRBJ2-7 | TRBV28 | CASSLLFGTTSYEQYF | TGTGCCAGCAGTTTACTCTTCGGGACAACTTCCTACGAGCAGTACTTC
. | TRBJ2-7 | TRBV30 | CAWSVTYYEQYF | TGTGCCTGGAGTGTCACTTACTACGAGCAGTACTTC
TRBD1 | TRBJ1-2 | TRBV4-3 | CASSRGTGLDYGYTF | TGCGCCAGCAGCCGCGGGACAGGGCTCGACTATGGCTACACCTTC
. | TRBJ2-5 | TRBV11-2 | CASSRLETQYF | TGTGCCAGCAGCCGTCTGGAGACCCAGTACTTC